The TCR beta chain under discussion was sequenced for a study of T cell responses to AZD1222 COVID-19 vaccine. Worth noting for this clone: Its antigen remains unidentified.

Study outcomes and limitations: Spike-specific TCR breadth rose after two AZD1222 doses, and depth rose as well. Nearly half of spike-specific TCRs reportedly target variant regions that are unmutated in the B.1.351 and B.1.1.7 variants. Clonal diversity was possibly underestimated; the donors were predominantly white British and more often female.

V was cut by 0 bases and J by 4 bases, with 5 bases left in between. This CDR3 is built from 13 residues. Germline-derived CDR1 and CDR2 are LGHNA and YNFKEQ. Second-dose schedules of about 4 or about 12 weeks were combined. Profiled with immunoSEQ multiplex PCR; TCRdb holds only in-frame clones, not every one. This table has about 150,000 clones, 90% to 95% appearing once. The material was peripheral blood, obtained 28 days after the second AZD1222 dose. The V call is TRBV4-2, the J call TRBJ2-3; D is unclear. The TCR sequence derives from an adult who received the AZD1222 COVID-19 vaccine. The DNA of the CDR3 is TGTGCCAGCAGCCAAGAGGCACCAGATACGCAGTATTTT. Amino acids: CASSQEAPDTQYF.